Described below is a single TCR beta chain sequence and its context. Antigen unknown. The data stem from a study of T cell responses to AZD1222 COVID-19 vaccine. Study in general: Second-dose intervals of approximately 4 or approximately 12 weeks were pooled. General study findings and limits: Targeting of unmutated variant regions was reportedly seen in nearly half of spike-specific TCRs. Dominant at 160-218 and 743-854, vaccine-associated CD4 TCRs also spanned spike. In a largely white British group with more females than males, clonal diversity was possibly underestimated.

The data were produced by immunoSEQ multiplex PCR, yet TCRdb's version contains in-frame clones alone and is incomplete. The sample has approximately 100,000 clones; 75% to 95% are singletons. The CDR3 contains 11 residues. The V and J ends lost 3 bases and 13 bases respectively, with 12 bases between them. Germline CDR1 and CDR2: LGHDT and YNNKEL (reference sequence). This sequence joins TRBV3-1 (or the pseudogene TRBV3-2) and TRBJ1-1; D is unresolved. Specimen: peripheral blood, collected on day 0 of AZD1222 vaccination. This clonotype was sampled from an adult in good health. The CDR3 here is CASSHREGLFF. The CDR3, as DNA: TGTGCCAGCAGCCATCGTGAAGGACTTTTCTTT.